These 13 T cell receptor beta chains were sequenced from one sample in a study of blood T cell repertoires in COVID-19. Here immunoSEQ multiplex PCR was the method, and the copy in TCRdb shows in-frame clones only, minus some. The table lists fewer than 40,000 clones, 60% to 85% of them singletons. The sequenced sample consisted of peripheral blood. The receptor source for this set is a man aged 70 or older with acute or convalescent COVID-19.

The chain recombines TRBV19 with TRBJ1-4; 9 nucleotides align to TRBD1. In germline, CDR1 is LNHDA, CDR2 SQIVND (reference sequence). Germline trimming cut 6 bases from V and 5 bases from J; bases unmatched to any gene: 10. This CDR3 contains 16 residues. CDR3 protein: CASSLGKGTGNEKLFF. The DNA for the CDR3 is TGTGCCAGTAGCCTGGGGAAAGGGACAGGGAATGAAAAACTGTTTTTT.

The chain has TRBV11-3 and TRBJ2-7; weak D call: TRBD1 (6 bases). The V end was cut by 0 bases, the J end by 0 bases, with 9 bases between. The CDR3 is 15 amino acids. Germline lookup yields CDR1 SGHNT and CDR2 YENEEA. DNA for the CDR3: TGTGCCAGCAGCTTAGATCAGGGGACCTCCTACGAGCAGTACTTC. Its protein product is CASSLDQGTSYEQYF.

V and J are TRBV10-3 and TRBJ1-5, with a tentative D call TRBD1 (6 bases). The germline V and J ends were trimmed by 10 bases and 0 bases, with 13 bases remaining between them. Germline-derived CDR1 and CDR2 are ENHRY and SYGVKD. There are 14 residues in the CDR3. The CDR3 DNA follows: TGTGCCACCAGGGGACAAGATAGCAATCAGCCCCAGCATTTT. It specifies CATRGQDSNQPQHF.

This chain uses TRBV7-9 with TRBJ1-1, with 9 positions matching TRBD1. CDR3 size: 14 residues. Trimming took 6 bases from V and 3 from J; bases not matched to a gene: 5. Per the germline V gene, CDR1 is SEHNR and CDR2 is FQNEAQ (reference sequence). The CDR3 DNA reads TGTGCCAGCAGTCCCGGGACAGGGTACACTGAAGCTTTCTTT. This sequence encodes CASSPGTGYTEAFF.

V gene TRBV11-2 combines with J gene TRBJ2-1; 10 bases agree with TRBD2. CDR1 and CDR2 from the germline V gene are SGHAT and FQNNGV. The CDR3 is made up of 15 amino acids. Germline trimming cut 7 bases from V and 5 bases from J; bases unmatched to any gene: 8. CDR3 sequence reads: CASNSLAGNNNEQFF. Here the CDR3 DNA reads TGTGCCAGCAACTCACTAGCGGGGAATAACAATGAGCAGTTCTTC.

This clone was detected a few times. The V gene is TRBV27, the J gene TRBJ2-1, with TRBD2 as a possible D gene (6 bases). This CDR3 spans 14 amino acids. Germline CDR1 is MNHEY and CDR2 is SMNVEV (reference sequence). Trimming took 3 bases from V and 8 from J, leaving 14 bases between them. The CDR3 nucleotides are TGTGCCAGCAGTTTCGTGACTAGGGGCCATGAGCAGTTCTTC. It is translated as CASSFVTRGHEQFF.

The V call is TRBV6-1, the J call TRBJ2-1; D is possibly TRBD2 (5 bases). V was clipped by 2 bases and J by 8 bases, with 16 bases between them. CDR1 MNHNS and CDR2 SASEGT come from the germline V gene. The CDR3 extends over 15 amino acids. CDR3 bases: TGTGCCAGCAGTGAAATGAGCGGCAGTCCCCATGAGCAGTTCTTC. As protein: CASSEMSGSPHEQFF.

Comments on this clone: At one end the junction does not follow the germline gene, possibly because of a read error. The chain is built from TRBV27 and TRBJ1-6; D is undetermined. The germline gives CDR1 MNHEY, CDR2 SMNVEV (reference sequence). The CDR3 totals 12 residues. This CDR3 is CATSDYNSPLHF. The CDR3 nucleotides are TGTGCCACCAGTGACTACAATTCACCCCTCCACTTT.

The chain joins TRBV24-1 to TRBJ2-7; 7 nucleotides align to TRBD1. This CDR3 is built from 12 residues. Trimming took 6 bases from V and 6 from J; bases not matched to a gene: 4. Germline V gene sequence: CDR1 KGHDR, CDR2 SFDVKD. CDR3 residues: CATSTGAGEQYF. CDR3 bases: TGTGCCACCAGTACAGGGGCTGGCGAGCAGTACTTC.

The chain recombines TRBV11-3 with TRBJ1-1; weak D call: TRBD1 (5 bases). This CDR3 comprises 14 residues. The V gene's germline CDR1 is SGHNT and CDR2 YENEEA. The ends were cut back, 5 bases at V and 6 bases at J, with 16 bases in the middle. CDR3 loop: CASSPSRAMAEAFF. DNA of the CDR3: TGTGCCAGCAGCCCCTCCAGGGCAATGGCTGAAGCTTTCTTT.

The chain joins TRBV15 to TRBJ2-7, with D perhaps TRBD1 (6 bases). CDR1 and CDR2 from the germline V gene are LNHNV and YYDKDF (reference sequence). Between the trimmed V and J ends, which lost 8 bases and 4 bases, there was a span of 15 bases. This CDR3 comprises 13 residues. The DNA of the CDR3 is TGTGCCACCTCAACAGGGAAAAATTACGAGCAGTACTTC. It specifies CATSTGKNYEQYF. The variable domain in full, completed from reference TRBV15 and TRBJ2-7, reads DAMVIQNPRYQVTQFGKPVTLSCSQTLNHNVMYWYQQKSSQAPKLLFHYYDKDFNNEADTPDNFQSRRPNTSFCFLDIRSPGLGDTAMYLCATSTGKNYEQYFGPGTRLTVT.

Notes on this clone: This sample also contains other DNA sequences that code for the same CDR3. The chain recombines TRBV9 with TRBJ2-7, with 11 bases matching TRBD1. This CDR3 contains 15 residues. Trimming took 2 bases from V and 0 from J; bases not matched to a gene: 1. The germline V gene encodes CDR1 SGDLS and CDR2 YYNGEE. CDR3 in DNA: TGTGCCAGCAGCGTCGGGACAGGGGGCTCCTACGAGCAGTACTTC. It encodes CASSVGTGGSYEQYF.

This clone was counted only a few times. The J gene is TRBJ1-6, the V gene TRBV28; TRBD1 matches 7 bases. Trimming at V came to 3 bases and at J to 10 bases, leaving 9 bases not matched to a gene. This CDR3 has 15 residues. The V gene's germline CDR1 is MDHEN and CDR2 SYDVKM. CDR3 DNA: TGTGCCAGCAGTTTCAACGACAGGGTGGAATCACCCCTCCACTTT. It encodes CASSFNDRVESPLHF. Complete variable domain (other parts from reference TRBV28 and TRBJ1-6): DVKVTQSSRYLVKRTGEKVFLECVQDMDHENMFWYRQDPGLGLRLIYFSYDVKMKEKGDIPEGYSVSREKKERFSLILESASTNQTSMYLCASSFNDRVESPLHFGNGTRLTVT.